This TCR beta chain was captured in a study of blood T cell repertoires in COVID-19. The protocol was immunoSEQ multiplex PCR, while the TCRdb copy is restricted to in-frame clones and leaves out a portion. There are around 200,000 clones in the sample; roughly 80% occur only once, and around 7% lies in the top ten. The CDR3 consists of 16 residues. CDR1 and CDR2 (germline): SGHNT, YENEEA. V lost 5 bases to trimming and J lost 8 bases; unmatched junction nucleotides: 8. This sequence was found in a human donor in a cohort sampled during active COVID-19. Sequencing used peripheral blood. The rearrangement uses TRBV11-3 and TRBJ2-1, with 14 bases identical to TRBD2. This chain's CDR3 is CASSRGLAGDLDEQFF. The DNA of the CDR3 is TGTGCCAGCAGCAGGGGACTAGCGGGGGACCTGGATGAGCAGTTCTTC.